The 22 T cell receptor beta chains in this list originate from one sample, sequenced in a study. In TCRdb, the 5' RACE reads were re-called with MiXCR into one record per CDR3 protein. The data contain about 42,000 distinct CDR3 sequences, roughly a fifth of them singletons. Treg sorting used a CD4+CD25+CD127-/low gate. The specimen sequenced was Tregs sorted from blood. These receptors were obtained from a female donor with breast cancer.

For this clonotype: A much larger clone lies one base from this, so it may be a read error. The chain employs TRBV28 and TRBJ2-1, with D possibly TRBD2 on 6 matching bases. This CDR3 is 15 amino acids long. Germline CDR1 reads MDHEN; CDR2 reads SYDVKM. The CDR3 protein is CASSFSQRAYNKQFF. For the CDR3, the DNA is TGTGCCAGCAGTTTTAGCCAGCGGGCTTACAATAAGCAGTTCTTC.

This clonotype appeared a few times. In DNA, the CDR3 is TGTGCCAGCAGCTCCGAGAAGCGGGAGGCCTCCTACGAGCAGTACTTC. It translates to CASSSEKREASYEQYF. The chain links TRBV13 to TRBJ2-7; 9 bases match TRBD2. Unmatched junction bases numbered 7, after V lost 4 bases and J lost 0 bases. The CDR3 is 16 amino acids. Germline loops: CDR1 PRHDT, CDR2 FYEKMQ (reference sequence).

This clonotype was counted many times. This chain joins TRBV7-2 and TRBJ1-4; D remains ambiguous. The CDR3 has 14 amino acids. V was shortened by 3 bases and J by 6 bases, with 11 bases between the two germline ends. The germline gives CDR1 SGHTA, CDR2 FQGNSA. CDR3 sequence (DNA): TGTGCCAGCAGCTTGCCCGGGTTCGATGAAAAACTGTTTTTT. As protein: CASSLPGFDEKLFF.

This clonotype was detected once. The V call is TRBV12-3 or TRBV12-4, the J call TRBJ1-2, with D perhaps TRBD1 (5 bases). With 4 bases removed from V and 4 bases from J, the gap between germline ends came to 10 bases. The CDR3 sequence is 13 residues long. DNA for the CDR3: TGTGCCAGCAGTTCCAGTGGGGGCTATGGCTACACCTTC. Translating it yields CASSSSGGYGYTF.

This chain uses TRBV14 with TRBJ2-2, with 7 bases aligning to TRBD1. Germline V gives CDR1 SGHDN, CDR2 FVKESK. Trimming took 5 bases from V and 8 from J; bases not matched to a gene: 5. The CDR3 is made up of 13 amino acids. This CDR3 is CASSEDRWGELFF. The CDR3 DNA reads TGTGCCAGCAGCGAGGACAGGTGGGGGGAGCTGTTTTTT.

The J gene is TRBJ2-1, the V gene TRBV7-9; D is unclear. CDR3 length equals 13 residues. Germline V gene sequence: CDR1 SEHNR, CDR2 FQNEAQ (reference sequence). V was clipped by 7 bases and J by 2 bases, with 9 bases between them. The CDR3 here is CASKPRTYNEQFF. For the CDR3, the DNA is TGTGCCAGCAAGCCCAGGACCTACAATGAGCAGTTCTTC. The full variable domain, rest sourced from reference TRBV7-9 and TRBJ2-1, is DTGVSQNPRHKITKRGQNVTFRCDPISEHNRLYWYRQTLGQGPEFLTYFQNEAQLEKSRLLSDRFSAERPKGSFSTLEIQRTEQGDSAMYLCASKPRTYNEQFFGPGTRLTVL.

The table lists this clonotype with a count of one. CDR3 sequence reads: CSARYGGARISYNEQFF. The CDR3 DNA follows: TGCAGTGCTAGATATGGCGGGGCAAGAATATCCTACAATGAGCAGTTCTTC. The chain links TRBV20-1 to TRBJ2-1, with TRBD2 as a possible D gene (6 bases). The germline V gene has CDR1 DFQATT and CDR2 SNEGSKA (reference sequence). The CDR3 is 17 amino acids. V dropped 2 bases and J dropped 1 base, with 18 bases sitting between them.

The chain recombines TRBV24-1 with TRBJ2-1; 11 bases fit TRBD2. There are 16 residues in the CDR3. Germline CDR1 reads KGHDR; CDR2 reads SFDVKD. V was clipped by 5 bases and J by 7 bases; unmatched bases: 9. The CDR3 nucleotides read TGTGCCACCAGTGTCCCACTAGCGGGAGTTCTAAATGAGCAGTTCTTC. Protein sequence: CATSVPLAGVLNEQFF.

This clonotype was observed many times. This CDR3 is CASSFGGFNEQFF. The CDR3 DNA reads TGTGCCAGCAGTTTTGGCGGTTTCAATGAGCAGTTCTTC. The V gene is TRBV12-3 or TRBV12-4, the J gene TRBJ2-1; D gene unclear. Trimming pared 3 bases from V and 6 bases from J, leaving 9 bases between. The CDR3 spans 13 residues.

The table lists this clonotype with many counts. The chain couples TRBV10-2 to TRBJ1-2; the D is unclear. Trimming cost V 4 bases and J 6 bases, with 6 bases left between them. Germline-derived CDR1 and CDR2 are WSHSY and SAAADI. The CDR3 is 11 residues long. This CDR3 reads CASSGVHGYTF. In DNA form, the CDR3 reads TGCGCCAGCAGTGGTGTCCATGGCTACACCTTC.

This clonotype was seen only a few times. This sequence joins TRBV27 and TRBJ2-7; D possibly corresponds to TRBD2 (5 bases). Germline-derived CDR1 and CDR2 are MNHEY and SMNVEV (reference sequence). The V gene lost 6 bases and the J gene lost 0 bases, with 9 bases spanning the gap. The CDR3 runs to 13 residues. The CDR3: CASSSGNSYEQYF. The DNA of the CDR3 is TGTGCCAGCAGCTCGGGAAACTCCTACGAGCAGTACTTC.

Of note for this clonotype: Possible read error: a much larger clone is one base away. V gene TRBV5-1 combines with J gene TRBJ2-1; D might be TRBD2 (7 bases). The CDR3 has 15 amino acids. Trimming pared 4 bases from V and 8 bases from J, leaving 19 bases between. CDR1 SGHRS and CDR2 YFSETQ come from the germline V gene. CDR3 sequence reads: CASSPGAGRADEQFF. CDR3 DNA sequence: TGCGCCAGCAGCCCGGGGGCAGGGAGGGCGGATGAGCAGTTCTTC.

This clonotype appeared many times. CDR3 loop: CASRSTGVHEQYF. The CDR3 DNA reads as TGTGCCAGCAGATCGACAGGGGTGCACGAGCAGTACTTC. V gene TRBV28 combines with J gene TRBJ2-7; 8 bases line up with TRBD1. The CDR3 runs to 13 residues. V shed 6 bases, J shed 5 bases, and the junction held 6 bases outside the gene matches. Looked up from germline, CDR1 is MDHEN and CDR2 is SYDVKM.

This chain connects TRBV7-3 to TRBJ2-7, with D hard to call. There are 13 residues in the CDR3. Germline loops: CDR1 SGHTA, CDR2 FQGTGA. V was shortened by 2 bases and J by 3 bases, with 8 bases between the two germline ends. Here the CDR3 DNA reads TGTGCCAGCAGCTTAGACGGCAACTACGAGCAGTACTTC. The encoded protein is CASSLDGNYEQYF.

Turning to this clonotype: It may be a read error: a sequence one base away is much more abundant. The V and J genes are TRBV20-1 and TRBJ2-1; TRBD2 agrees at 15 bases. The germline V gene has CDR1 DFQATT and CDR2 SNEGSKA (reference sequence). The CDR3 extends over 13 amino acids. With 5 bases clipped from V and 12 bases from J, the junction kept 5 bases outside the gene matches. CDR3 in DNA: TGCAGTGCTGCGGGACTAGCGGGAGGTGGGCAGTTCTTC. This gives the protein CSAAGLAGGGQFF.

The chain is built from TRBV4-1 and TRBJ1-1; 7 nucleotides line up with TRBD1. The length of the CDR3 is 14 residues. The germline CDR1 and CDR2 sequences are MGHRA and YSYEKL. Germline trimming cut 1 base from V and 4 bases from J; bases unmatched to any gene: 3. For the CDR3, the DNA is TGCGCCAGCAGCCAAGCCGGGACAGTCACTGAAGCTTTCTTT. Its protein product is CASSQAGTVTEAFF.

The chain carries TRBV21-1 and TRBJ1-5. TRBV21-1 is termed a pseudogene. This CDR3 has 16 amino acids. The CDR3, as DNA: TGTGCCAGCAGCTCCCAAGTAGGCAGGCGCAATCAGCCCCAGCATTTT. This gives the protein CASSSQVGRRNQPQHF.

This clonotype has at least ten counts. V gene TRBV5-5 combines with J gene TRBJ1-1; D remains unclear. The CDR3 covers 13 residues. V gave up 0 bases and J gave up 1 base, with 4 bases separating them. CDR1 is SGHKS and CDR2 is YYEKEE in the germline V gene (reference sequence). CDR3 amino acids: CASSLGWNTEAFF. The DNA of the CDR3 is TGTGCCAGCAGCTTGGGTTGGAACACTGAAGCTTTCTTT.

This clonotype was observed a few times. The CDR3 DNA reads as TGTGCCAGCATATCATCGGGGGGGAGCTTCTATGGCTACACCTTC. Translating it yields CASISSGGSFYGYTF. This sequence joins TRBV6-1 and TRBJ1-2; possible D gene TRBD1, 5 bases. The CDR3 is made up of 15 amino acids. Germline-derived CDR1 and CDR2 are MNHNS and SASEGT. Trimming shortened V by 7 bases and J by 4 bases, and 19 bases separated the two germline ends.

The chain links TRBV3-1 to TRBJ2-5; D not resolved. The V gene lost 2 bases and the J gene lost 4 bases, with 8 bases spanning the gap. The CDR3 loop spans 13 amino acids. Germline V lookup: CDR1 LGHDT, CDR2 YNNKEL (reference sequence). The DNA for the CDR3 is TGTGCCAGCAGCCAAACCGGGCCAGAGACCCAGTACTTC. This gives the protein CASSQTGPETQYF.

CDR3 amino acids: CSVETLAGAGELFF. In DNA, the CDR3 is TGCAGCGTTGAAACTCTAGCGGGAGCCGGGGAGCTGTTTTTT. The chain has TRBV29-1 and TRBJ2-2; 10 bases align to TRBD2. Germline CDR1 reads SQVTM; CDR2 reads ANQGSEA. The length of the CDR3 is 14 residues. Germline trimming cut 2 bases from V and 6 bases from J; bases unmatched to any gene: 3.

J is TRBJ2-7 and V is TRBV29-1; D is unclear. The V gene lost 1 base and the J gene lost 4 bases, with 14 bases spanning the gap. Per germline, CDR1 SQVTM and CDR2 ANQGSEA. The CDR3 runs to 14 residues. The CDR3 coding sequence is TGCAGCGTTGAAGTTTCCCCACGGCCGTACGAGCAGTACTTC. Translation gives CSVEVSPRPYEQYF.